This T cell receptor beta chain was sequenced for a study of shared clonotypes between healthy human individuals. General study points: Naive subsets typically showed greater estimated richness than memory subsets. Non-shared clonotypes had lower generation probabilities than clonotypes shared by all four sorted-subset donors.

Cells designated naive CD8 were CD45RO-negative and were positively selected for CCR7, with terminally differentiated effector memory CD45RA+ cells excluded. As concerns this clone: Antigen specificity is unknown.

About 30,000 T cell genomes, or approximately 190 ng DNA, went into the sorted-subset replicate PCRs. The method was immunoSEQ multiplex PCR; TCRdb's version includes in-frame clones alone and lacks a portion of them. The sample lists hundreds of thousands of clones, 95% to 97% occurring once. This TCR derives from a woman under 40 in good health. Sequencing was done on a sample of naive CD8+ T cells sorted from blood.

CDR3 amino acids: CASSSPWVGGNTEAFF. CDR3 DNA sequence: TGTGCCAGCAGTTCCCCCTGGGTTGGAGGGAACACTGAAGCTTTCTTT. The chain joins TRBV28 to TRBJ1-1, with D uncertain. Trimming cost V 4 bases and J 1 base, with 16 bases left between them. The CDR3 is 16 amino acids. Germline V gene data show CDR1 as MDHEN and CDR2 as SYDVKM.